This T cell receptor beta chain was observed in a study of cytomegalovirus exposure and HLA in healthy donors. Background on the study: There were 90 million to 140 million unique TCR beta sequences, drawn from approximately 180 million T cells, in an earlier analysis.

A multiplex PCR was run with 60 Vbeta primers and 13 Jbeta primers. TCRdb keeps only in-frame clones here, not all; method: immunoSEQ multiplex PCR. This sample has approximately 81,000 clones, with 75% to 85% found just once. On this clone itself: Its antigen is still unknown.

Findings and caveats of the study: In a later analysis, about 17,000 TCR beta sequences were associated with HLA alleles at 0.05 false discovery rate. The sole available immune exposure information was CMV serostatus.

The ends were cut back, 0 bases at V and 8 bases at J, with 16 bases in the middle. Germline loops: CDR1 SGHAT, CDR2 FQNNGV. The CDR3 is 15 amino acids. The chain has TRBV11-2 and TRBJ1-2; D is uncertain. This TCR derives from a man between 50 and 59 years old in good health and CMV-seropositive. Sequenced sample: PBMCs. In nucleotides, the CDR3 is TGTGCCAGCAGCTTAGATGGGAGCTACGGTGAGGGCTACACCTTC. Translation gives CASSLDGSYGEGYTF.